This record looks at one T cell receptor beta chain sequence and its context. Its antigen is still unknown. An end of the junction differs from the germline gene, which may be a read error. TCRdb re-analysed the reads in MiXCR, keeping a single row per CDR3 protein. Here the sample spans fewer than 25,000 distinct CDR3 sequences, about two thirds being singletons. This sample was taken from a study of type 1 regulatory T cells. At the level of the study: T-allo10 is an in vitro-generated, Tr1-enriched CD4 T cell product specific for alloantigen.

The graft donor-derived T-allo10 cells reportedly recognize host alloantigens, are anergic, and suppress alloantigen-specifically. Germline CDR1 and CDR2: DFQATT and SNEGSKA (reference sequence). The CDR3 runs 18 residues. This chain links TRBV20-1 with TRBJ2-5; TRBD2 matches at 12 bases. Sequencing used cultured T cells, either the whole culture or a sorted T cell fraction (not recorded which). Indicated subset: Tr1-enriched cell product generated in vitro against host alloantigens. This clonotype was obtained from a human donor in good health. The CDR3 loop is CCASKVLTSGGLGETQYF. For the CDR3, the DNA is TGCTGTGCTAGTAAAGTCCTGACTAGCGGGGGTCTGGGAGAGACCCAGTACTTC.